This T cell receptor beta chain was identified in a study of blood T cells in healthy people across ages. PBMCs were isolated at a quantity of at least 7 million per sample. With a J-beta primer mix and a sample-barcoded 5' primer, a second PCR ran roughly 6 to 11 cycles. Each CDR3 protein is one row after TCRdb ran MiXCR on the 5' RACE reads. The repertoire holds about 1.6 million distinct CDR3 sequences, about 35% seen once, with roughly 10% in the top ten. This clonotype turned up a few times. The receptor's source is a woman aged 30 to 39 in good health. The sequencing sample was made of blood.

As DNA, the CDR3 is TGTGCCAGCAGCGTAGGAGTCGGAGTATATGGCTACACCTTC. Its protein is CASSVGVGVYGYTF. The chain couples TRBV9 to TRBJ1-2; no definite D call. V lost 0 bases and J 5 bases, leaving 11 bases between the germline ends. Germline V CDR1 and CDR2: SGDLS, YYNGEE. The CDR3 is made up of 14 amino acids. Supplemented by reference TRBV9 and TRBJ1-2, the full variable domain reads DSGVTQTPKHLITATGQRVTLRCSPRSGDLSVYWYQQSLDQGLQFLIQYYNGEERAKGNILERFSAQQFPDLHSELNLSSLELGDSALYFCASSVGVGVYGYTFGSGTRLTVV.